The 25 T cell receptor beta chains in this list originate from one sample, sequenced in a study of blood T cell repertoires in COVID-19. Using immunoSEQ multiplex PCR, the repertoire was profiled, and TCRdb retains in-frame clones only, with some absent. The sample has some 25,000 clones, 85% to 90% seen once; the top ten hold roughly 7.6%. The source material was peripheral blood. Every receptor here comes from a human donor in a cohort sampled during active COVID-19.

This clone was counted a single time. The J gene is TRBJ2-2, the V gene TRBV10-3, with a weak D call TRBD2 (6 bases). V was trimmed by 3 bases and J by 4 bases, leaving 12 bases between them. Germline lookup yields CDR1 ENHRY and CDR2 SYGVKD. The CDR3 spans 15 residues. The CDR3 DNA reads TGTGCCATCAGTGATCTGGGAGGCGGCACCGGGGAGCTGTTTTTT. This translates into CAISDLGGGTGELFF.

The CDR3 DNA follows: TGTGCCAGTAGCCCAGGGTCTCAGCCCCAGCATTTT. As protein: CASSPGSQPQHF. The rearrangement uses TRBV19 and TRBJ1-5; tentative D call: TRBD1 (5 bases). This CDR3 contains 12 residues. Deletions cut 6 bases from V and 6 bases from J, with 9 bases between. The V gene's germline CDR1 is LNHDA and CDR2 SQIVND (reference sequence).

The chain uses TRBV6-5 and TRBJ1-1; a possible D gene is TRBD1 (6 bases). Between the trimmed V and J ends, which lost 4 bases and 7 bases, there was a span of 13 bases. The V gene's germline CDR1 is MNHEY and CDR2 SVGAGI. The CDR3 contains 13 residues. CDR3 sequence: CASSFPDSYEAFF. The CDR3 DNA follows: TGTGCCAGCAGTTTTCCGGACAGTTATGAAGCTTTCTTT.

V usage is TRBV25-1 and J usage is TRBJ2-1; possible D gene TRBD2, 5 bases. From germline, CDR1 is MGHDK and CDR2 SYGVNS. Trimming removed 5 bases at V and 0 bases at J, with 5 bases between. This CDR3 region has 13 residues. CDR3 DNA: TGTGCCAGCAGTCGGGACTCCTACAATGAGCAGTTCTTC. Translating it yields CASSRDSYNEQFF.

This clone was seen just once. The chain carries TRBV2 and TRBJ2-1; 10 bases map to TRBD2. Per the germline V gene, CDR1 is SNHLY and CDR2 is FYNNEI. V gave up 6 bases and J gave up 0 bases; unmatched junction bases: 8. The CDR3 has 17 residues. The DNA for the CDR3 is TGTGCCAGCAGAACTAGCGGGGTCCCCAGCTCCTACAATGAGCAGTTCTTC. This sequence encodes CASRTSGVPSSYNEQFF. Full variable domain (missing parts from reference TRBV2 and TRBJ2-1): EPEVTQTPSHQVTQMGQEVILRCVPISNHLYFYWYRQILGQKVEFLVSFYNNEISEKSEIFDDQFSVERPDGSNFTLKIRSTKLEDSAMYFCASRTSGVPSSYNEQFFGPGTRLTVL.

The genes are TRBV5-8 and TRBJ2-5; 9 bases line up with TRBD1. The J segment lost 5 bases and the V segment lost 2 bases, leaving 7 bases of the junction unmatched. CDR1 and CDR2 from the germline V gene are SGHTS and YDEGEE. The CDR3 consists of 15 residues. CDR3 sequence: CASSFNRGRQETQYF. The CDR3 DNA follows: TGTGCCAGCAGCTTTAACAGGGGGCGTCAGGAGACCCAGTACTTC.

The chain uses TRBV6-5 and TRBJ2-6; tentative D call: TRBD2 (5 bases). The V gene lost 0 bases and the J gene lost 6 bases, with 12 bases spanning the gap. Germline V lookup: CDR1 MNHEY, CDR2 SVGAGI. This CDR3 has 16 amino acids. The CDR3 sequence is CASSYSGLSEANVLTF. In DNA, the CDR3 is TGTGCCAGCAGTTACTCCGGACTGTCCGAGGCCAACGTCCTGACTTTC.

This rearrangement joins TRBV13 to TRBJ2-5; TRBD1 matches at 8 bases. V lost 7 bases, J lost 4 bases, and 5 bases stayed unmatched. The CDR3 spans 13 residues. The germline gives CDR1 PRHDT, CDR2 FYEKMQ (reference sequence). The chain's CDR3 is CASTRTGLETQYF. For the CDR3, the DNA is TGTGCCAGCACAAGGACAGGGTTAGAGACCCAGTACTTC. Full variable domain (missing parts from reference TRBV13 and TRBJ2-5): AAGVIQSPRHLIKEKRETATLKCYPIPRHDTVYWYQQGPGQDPQFLISFYEKMQSDKGSIPDRFSAQQFSDYHSELNMSSLELGDSALYFCASTRTGLETQYFGPGTRLLVL.

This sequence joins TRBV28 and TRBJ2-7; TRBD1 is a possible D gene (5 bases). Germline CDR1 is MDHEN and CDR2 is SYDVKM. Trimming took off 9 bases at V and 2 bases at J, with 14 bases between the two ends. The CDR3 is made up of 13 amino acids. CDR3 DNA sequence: TGTGCCAGTCACGGCAGGGCGACCTACGAGCAGTACTTC. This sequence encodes CASHGRATYEQYF.

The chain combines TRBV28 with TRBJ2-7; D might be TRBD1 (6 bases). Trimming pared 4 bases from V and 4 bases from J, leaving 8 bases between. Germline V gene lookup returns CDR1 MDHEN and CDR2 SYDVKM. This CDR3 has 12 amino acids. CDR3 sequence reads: CASSSRGYEQYF. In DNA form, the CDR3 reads TGTGCCAGCAGTTCTAGGGGGTACGAGCAGTACTTC.

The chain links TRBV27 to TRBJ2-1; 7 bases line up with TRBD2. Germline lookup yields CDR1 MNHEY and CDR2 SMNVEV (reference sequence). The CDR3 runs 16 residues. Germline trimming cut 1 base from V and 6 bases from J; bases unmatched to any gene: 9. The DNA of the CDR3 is TGTGCCAGCAGTTTATTGGGCGGGAGTCCCCCCAATGAGCAGTTCTTC. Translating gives CASSLLGGSPPNEQFF.

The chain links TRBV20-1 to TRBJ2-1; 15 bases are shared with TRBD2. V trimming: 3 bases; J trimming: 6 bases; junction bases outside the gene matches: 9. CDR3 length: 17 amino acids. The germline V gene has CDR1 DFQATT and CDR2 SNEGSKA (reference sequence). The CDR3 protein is CSASRPGTSGRRNEQFF. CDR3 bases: TGCAGTGCTAGTCGTCCAGGGACTAGCGGGAGGCGCAATGAGCAGTTCTTC.

CDR3 loop: CATSDLGRGNNEQFF. The CDR3 region has the DNA TGTGCCACCAGTGATTTGGGCAGGGGGAACAATGAGCAGTTCTTC. The genes are TRBV24-1 and TRBJ2-1; 7 bases are a match to TRBD1. The ends lost 0 bases at V and 5 bases at J; junction bases unmatched: 3. The CDR3 loop spans 15 amino acids. Looked up from germline, CDR1 is KGHDR and CDR2 is SFDVKD.

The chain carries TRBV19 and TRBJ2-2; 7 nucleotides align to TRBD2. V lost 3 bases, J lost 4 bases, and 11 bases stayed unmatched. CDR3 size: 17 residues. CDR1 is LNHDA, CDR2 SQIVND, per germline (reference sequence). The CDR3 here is CASSIRQGRASTGELFF. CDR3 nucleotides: TGTGCCAGTAGTATCCGCCAAGGGAGGGCGAGCACCGGGGAGCTGTTTTTT.

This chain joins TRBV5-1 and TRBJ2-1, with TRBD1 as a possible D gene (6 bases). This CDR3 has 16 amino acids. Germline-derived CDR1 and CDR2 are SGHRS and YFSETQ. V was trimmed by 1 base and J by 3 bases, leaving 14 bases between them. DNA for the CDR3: TGCGCCAGCAGCTTGCTGGGGGCACTAGGCTACAATGAGCAGTTCTTC. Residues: CASSLLGALGYNEQFF. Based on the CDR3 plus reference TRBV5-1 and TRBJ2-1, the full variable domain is KAGVTQTPRYLIKTRGQQVTLSCSPISGHRSVSWYQQTPGQGLQFLFEYFSETQRNKGNFPGRFSGRQFSNSRSEMNVSTLELGDSALYLCASSLLGALGYNEQFFGPGTRLTVL.

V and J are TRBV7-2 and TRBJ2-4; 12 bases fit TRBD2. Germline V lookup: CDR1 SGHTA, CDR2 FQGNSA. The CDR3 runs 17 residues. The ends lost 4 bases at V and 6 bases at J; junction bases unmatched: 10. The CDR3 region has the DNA TGTGCCAGCAGCTCCCCCGAGACTAGCGGGAGACGAAACATTCAGTACTTC. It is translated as CASSSPETSGRRNIQYF.

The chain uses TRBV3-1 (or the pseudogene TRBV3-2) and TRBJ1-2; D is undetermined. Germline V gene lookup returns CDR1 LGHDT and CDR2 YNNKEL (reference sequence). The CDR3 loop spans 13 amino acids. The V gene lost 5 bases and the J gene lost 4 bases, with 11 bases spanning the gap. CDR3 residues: CASSDPTFYGYTF. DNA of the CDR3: TGTGCCAGCAGCGATCCCACTTTCTATGGCTACACCTTC.

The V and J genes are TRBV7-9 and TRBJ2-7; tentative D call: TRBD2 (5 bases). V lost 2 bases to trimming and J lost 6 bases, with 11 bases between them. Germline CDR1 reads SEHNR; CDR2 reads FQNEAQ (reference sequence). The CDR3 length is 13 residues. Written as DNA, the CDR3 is TGTGCCAGCAGCTTAATTACGGAGGCCGAGCAGTACTTC. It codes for CASSLITEAEQYF.

Written as DNA, the CDR3 is TGTGCCAGCAGCTTAGGTGGGAGGGCCAATAATGAGCAGTTCTTC. Translated, it gives CASSLGGRANNEQFF. V gene TRBV11-2 combines with J gene TRBJ2-1, with 7 bases that match TRBD2. The V and J ends lost 1 base and 7 bases, in that order; junction bases with no gene match: 7. The CDR3 length is 15 residues. Germline values: CDR1 SGHAT, CDR2 FQNNGV.

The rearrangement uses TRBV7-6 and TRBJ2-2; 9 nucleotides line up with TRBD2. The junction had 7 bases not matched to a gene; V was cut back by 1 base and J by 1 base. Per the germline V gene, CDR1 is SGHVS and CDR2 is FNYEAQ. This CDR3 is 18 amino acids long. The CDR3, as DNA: TGTGCCAGCAGCTTAGTAGCGGGAGTTCGTGGGAACACCGGGGAGCTGTTTTTT. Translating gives CASSLVAGVRGNTGELFF.

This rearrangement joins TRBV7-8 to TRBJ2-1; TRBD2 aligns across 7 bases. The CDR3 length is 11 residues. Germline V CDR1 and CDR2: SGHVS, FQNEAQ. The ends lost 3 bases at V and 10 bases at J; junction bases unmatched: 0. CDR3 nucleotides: TGTGCCAGCAGCTTGGGGGGGGAGCAGTTCTTC. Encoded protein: CASSLGGEQFF.

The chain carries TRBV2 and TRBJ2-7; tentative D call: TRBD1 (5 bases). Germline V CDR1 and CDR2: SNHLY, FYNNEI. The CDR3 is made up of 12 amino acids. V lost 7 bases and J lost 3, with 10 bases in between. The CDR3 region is CASTVTDYEQYF. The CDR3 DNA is TGTGCCAGCACTGTGACAGACTACGAGCAGTACTTC.

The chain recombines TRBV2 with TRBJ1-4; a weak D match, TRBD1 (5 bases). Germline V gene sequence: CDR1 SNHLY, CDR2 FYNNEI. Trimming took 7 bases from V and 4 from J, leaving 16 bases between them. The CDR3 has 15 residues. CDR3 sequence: CASTRMGGNNEKLFF. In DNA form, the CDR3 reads TGTGCCAGCACTCGGATGGGGGGGAATAATGAAAAACTGTTTTTT.

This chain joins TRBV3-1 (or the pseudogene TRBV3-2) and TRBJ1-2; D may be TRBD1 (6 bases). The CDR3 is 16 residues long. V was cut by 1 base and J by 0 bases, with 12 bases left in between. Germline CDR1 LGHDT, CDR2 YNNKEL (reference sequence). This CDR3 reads CASSQVSTGANYGYTF. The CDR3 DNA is TGTGCCAGCAGCCAAGTCTCGACAGGAGCTAACTATGGCTACACCTTC.

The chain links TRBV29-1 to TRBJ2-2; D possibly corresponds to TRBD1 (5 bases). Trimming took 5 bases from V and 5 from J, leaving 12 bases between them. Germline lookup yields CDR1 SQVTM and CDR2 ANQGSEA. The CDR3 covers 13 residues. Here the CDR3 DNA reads TGCAGCGTTTACGACAGTCGTACCGGGGAGCTGTTTTTT. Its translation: CSVYDSRTGELFF.